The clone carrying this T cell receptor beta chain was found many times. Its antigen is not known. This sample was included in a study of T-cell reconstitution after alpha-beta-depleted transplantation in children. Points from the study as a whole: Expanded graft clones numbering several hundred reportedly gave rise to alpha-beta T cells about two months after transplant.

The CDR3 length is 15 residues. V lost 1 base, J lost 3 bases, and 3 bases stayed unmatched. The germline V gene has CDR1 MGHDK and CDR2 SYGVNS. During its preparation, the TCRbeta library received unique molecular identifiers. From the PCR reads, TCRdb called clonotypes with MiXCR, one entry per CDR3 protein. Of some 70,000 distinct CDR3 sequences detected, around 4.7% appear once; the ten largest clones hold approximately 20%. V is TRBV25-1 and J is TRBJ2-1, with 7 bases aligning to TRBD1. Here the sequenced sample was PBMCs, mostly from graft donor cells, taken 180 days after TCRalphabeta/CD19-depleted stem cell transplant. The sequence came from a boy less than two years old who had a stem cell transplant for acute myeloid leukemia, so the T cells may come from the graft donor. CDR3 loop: CASSESAGGYNEQFF. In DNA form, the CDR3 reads TGTGCCAGCAGTGAATCGGCAGGGGGCTACAATGAGCAGTTCTTC.